These T cell receptor beta chains were read from a single sample in a study of cytomegalovirus exposure and HLA in healthy donors. Method: immunoSEQ multiplex PCR; TCRdb's copy keeps in-frame clones and lacks some. Here the sample spans 150,000 to 200,000 clones, about 75% being singletons. The source material was PBMCs. The receptors were sampled from a female donor in good health and CMV-seronegative. CDR3s include the opening cysteine and the closing phenylalanine or tryptophan. Each record gives: clone size, D gene, V gene, J gene, CDR3 length, CDR3 DNA, CDR3 protein. D genes are given only for firm matches. Where a row states a size, it is once, few, many or the class of an expanded clone; other rows omit it.

.,.,TRBV7-9,TRBJ2-1,13,TGTGCCAGCAGCCCACCAGGGGACAATGAGCAGTTCTTC,CASSPPGDNEQFF
.,TRBD2,TRBV18,TRBJ2-1,16,TGTGCCAGCTCACCGGATCGAACGGGAGGGAACAATGAGCAGTTCTTC,CASSPDRTGGNNEQFF
.,.,TRBV5-1,TRBJ2-7,14,TGCGCCAGCAGCTTGGCTGGGGGCGGGTACGAGCAGTACTTC,CASSLAGGGYEQYF
.,.,TRBV9,TRBJ1-1,14,TGTGCCAGCAGCGTTGGACTAGTTAACACTGAAGCTTTCTTT,CASSVGLVNTEAFF
.,TRBD1,TRBV6-1,TRBJ1-2,14,TGTGCCAGCAGTGAGGACAGGGGTCGGCCGGGCTACACCTTC,CASSEDRGRPGYTF
.,TRBD1,TRBV25-1,TRBJ1-6,15,TGTGCCAGCAGGGGGACCGGGACAGAAAATTCACCCCTCCACTTT,CASRGTGTENSPLHF
once,.,TRBV4-3,TRBJ2-6,16,TGCGCCAGCAGCCAAGATGGGACATCTGGGGCCAACGTCCTGACTTTC,CASSQDGTSGANVLTF
.,.,TRBV29-1,TRBJ2-2,14,TGCAGCGTTGAAGGCACAACGAACACCGGGGAGCTGTTTTTT,CSVEGTTNTGELFF
few,.,TRBV29-1,TRBJ1-1,15,TGCAGCGTTGTCTCGGACAGTTCCATGAACACTGAAGCTTTCTTT,CSVVSDSSMNTEAFF
.,.,TRBV14,TRBJ2-7,15,TGTGCCAGCAGCCCCTGGGGGGGCCCCTCCTACGAGCAGTACTTC,CASSPWGGPSYEQYF
.,.,TRBV18,TRBJ2-4,18,TGTGCCAGCTCACCTCTAGGCGGAGCCGCGTTAGCCAAAAACATTCAGTACTTC,CASSPLGGAALAKNIQYF
.,.,TRBV7-2,TRBJ1-1,14,TGTGCCAGCAGCCATAGACAGATGAACACTGAAGCTTTCTTT,CASSHRQMNTEAFF
.,.,TRBV7-2,TRBJ2-3,13,TGTGCCAGCAGCTTCAGGGACTGGGATACGCAGTATTTT,CASSFRDWDTQYF
.,.,TRBV5-4,TRBJ2-7,13,TGTGCCAGCAGCTTGCCGGGAATCTACGAGCAGTACTTC,CASSLPGIYEQYF
few,TRBD1,TRBV4-3,TRBJ2-1,15,TGCGCCAGCAGCCACTCCCCCGGGACAGGGAATGAGCAGTTCTTC,CASSHSPGTGNEQFF
.,TRBD2,TRBV10-2,TRBJ2-2,16,TGCGCCAGCAGTGTTAGCGGGAGGGCCGCAACCGGGGAGCTGTTTTTT,CASSVSGRAATGELFF
.,TRBD2,TRBV7-2,TRBJ2-7,15,TGTGCCAGCAGCCCGCGCTGGGGCGGGGGGGTCGAGCAGTACTTC,CASSPRWGGGVEQYF
.,.,TRBV7-2,TRBJ1-5,14,TGTGCCAGCAGCTCTCTAGGAAGAGGTCAGCCCCAGCATTTT,CASSSLGRGQPQHF
.,TRBD1,TRBV5-5,TRBJ2-7,16,TGTGCCAGCAGGGATGCCGGCCGACAGGGGGCCTACGAGCAGTACTTC,CASRDAGRQGAYEQYF
.,.,TRBV5-5,TRBJ1-1,12,TGTGCCAGCAGCTCCCGTACAGGGGAAGCTTTCTTT,CASSSRTGEAFF
.,TRBD2,TRBV9,TRBJ2-1,15,TGTGCCAGCAGCGTAGAACTAGCGGGGGGGAATGAGCAGTTCTTC,CASSVELAGGNEQFF
.,TRBD2,TRBV6-4,TRBJ2-7,15,TGTGCCAGCAGTGCTGGGGGGTGGGGAGGGTACGAGCAGTACTTC,CASSAGGWGGYEQYF
.,TRBD2,TRBV19,TRBJ2-4,19,TGTGCCAGTAGTGCCTCCGGGACTAGCGGGAGAAGGGGTAAAAACATTCAGTACTTC,CASSASGTSGRRGKNIQYF
.,.,TRBV27,TRBJ2-1,15,TGTGCCAGCAGGCCAAGGACTAACTCCTACAATGAGCAGTTCTTC,CASRPRTNSYNEQFF
.,TRBD1,TRBV9,TRBJ2-2,18,TGTGCCAGCAGCGAACTCCCCTCGGGGACAGGGGAAATCGGGGAGCTGTTTTTT,CASSELPSGTGEIGELFF
.,TRBD1,TRBV4-1,TRBJ1-5,15,TGCGCCAGCAGCCAACAGGGGGCGCTCAATCAGCCCCAGCATTTT,CASSQQGALNQPQHF
.,.,TRBV9,TRBJ1-1,13,TGTGCCAGCAGCGCGACAGGGAACACTGAAGCTTTCTTT,CASSATGNTEAFF
.,.,TRBV5-1,TRBJ2-6,15,TGCGCCAGCAGCTTATATAACTCTGGGGCCAACGTCCTGACTTTC,CASSLYNSGANVLTF
.,.,TRBV19,TRBJ1-1,16,TGTGCCAGTAGTATAGATCCCCGGGGTATGAACACTGAAGCTTTCTTT,CASSIDPRGMNTEAFF
.,TRBD2,TRBV2,TRBJ2-5,15,TGTGCCGGCAGCGGACTAGCGGCAAACCAAGAGACCCAGTACTTC,CAGSGLAANQETQYF
few,.,TRBV19,TRBJ1-4,16,TGTGCCAGTAGTGAACAAATAGGGGCGGCTAATGAAAAACTGTTTTTT,CASSEQIGAANEKLFF
.,TRBD1,TRBV11-2,TRBJ1-4,16,TGTGCCAGCAGCCCAAGACAGGGGGCAGGGGGAGAAAAACTGTTTTTT,CASSPRQGAGGEKLFF
.,TRBD2,TRBV25-1,TRBJ2-4,13,TGTGCCAGCAGTGAATTGGGGACTAACGTTCAGTACTTC,CASSELGTNVQYF
.,TRBD2,TRBV27,TRBJ2-7,14,TGTGCCAGCAGTTTCGGCGGGAGGGCCTACGAGCAGTACTTC,CASSFGGRAYEQYF
.,TRBD1,TRBV5-1,TRBJ2-3,15,TGCGCCAGCAGCTTGGGACAGGGGAACACAGATACGCAGTATTTT,CASSLGQGNTDTQYF
.,.,TRBV11-2,TRBJ2-1,14,TGTGCCAGCACCCGGGGGCGGGAGTGGAATGAGCAGTTCTTC,CASTRGREWNEQFF
.,TRBD1,TRBV13,TRBJ1-2,14,TGTGCCAGCAGTTTGGGTCCACAGGGGGATGGCTACACCTTC,CASSLGPQGDGYTF
.,.,TRBV18,TRBJ2-7,14,TGTGCCAGCTCACCCCCGGACAGAGGCTACGAGCAGTACTTC,CASSPPDRGYEQYF
.,.,TRBV7-2,TRBJ1-2,14,TGTGCCAGCAGCTTAAAAAACAGCGGATATGGCTACACCTTC,CASSLKNSGYGYTF
few,.,TRBV6-5,TRBJ2-5,15,TGTGCCAGCAGTTCCGTAACGACAGACCAAGAGACCCAGTACTTC,CASSSVTTDQETQYF
.,.,TRBV28,TRBJ1-5,15,TGTGCCAGCAGTTCAAATCGACAGTCGGATCAGCCCCAGCATTTT,CASSSNRQSDQPQHF
.,TRBD1,TRBV6-5,TRBJ2-7,11,TGTGCCAGCAGTAACGTGGGGACAGAGTACTTC,CASSNVGTEYF
.,.,TRBV19,TRBJ2-7,14,TGTGCCAGTAGTATAGCGGGAGTGGTCTACGAGCAGTACTTC,CASSIAGVVYEQYF
few,TRBD1,TRBV5-1,TRBJ2-7,14,TGCGCCAGCAGCTGGGGGACAGATACGGACGAGCAGTACTTC,CASSWGTDTDEQYF
.,TRBD1,TRBV5-1,TRBJ1-1,17,TGCGCCAGCAGCCCCCTGTTCGGACAGGGGAAGAGGACTGAAGCTTTCTTT,CASSPLFGQGKRTEAFF
.,.,TRBV9,TRBJ1-4,16,TGTGCCAGCAGCGTAGGCGAAGGGGGTGCTAATGAAAAACTGTTTTTT,CASSVGEGGANEKLFF
.,.,TRBV19,TRBJ1-4,15,TGTGCCAGTAGTCTCCCGCACGTGGCGGGTGAAAAACTGTTTTTT,CASSLPHVAGEKLFF
.,TRBD2,TRBV6-5,TRBJ2-1,14,TGTGCCAGCAGTCCTAGCGGAGTCTACAATGAGCAGTTCTTC,CASSPSGVYNEQFF
.,.,TRBV11-2,TRBJ1-3,17,TGTGCCAGCAGCCCGCGACTCCGCCTAATCTCTGGAAACACCATATATTTT,CASSPRLRLISGNTIYF
.,.,TRBV7-3,TRBJ1-1,13,TGTGCCAGCAGCTTGCAGGAGAACACTGAAGCTTTCTTT,CASSLQENTEAFF
.,TRBD2,TRBV7-9,TRBJ2-3,16,TGTGCCAGCAGCCTCGGACTAGCGGGAAAGGGGGTTACGCAGTATTTT,CASSLGLAGKGVTQYF
.,TRBD2,TRBV11-3,TRBJ2-1,15,TGTGCCAGCAGCTGGACTAGCGGGGGAAACAATGAGCAGTTCTTC,CASSWTSGGNNEQFF
.,.,TRBV6-4,TRBJ1-1,13,TGTGCCAGCAGTGAAGGGGTGAACACTGAAGCTTTCTTT,CASSEGVNTEAFF
once,.,TRBV29-1,TRBJ1-3,14,TGCAGCGTTGTCTACGGGGGCTCTGGAAACACCATATATTTT,CSVVYGGSGNTIYF
.,TRBD1,TRBV28,TRBJ2-4,15,TGTGCCAGCAGTGTACAGGGGGCGGCCAAAAACATTCAGTACTTC,CASSVQGAAKNIQYF